This TCR beta chain was recovered during a study of sequential checkpoint blockade in melanoma. About the study: Randomization was 1:1 between first-line nivolumab→ipilimumab and ipilimumab→nivolumab. After both sequences, patients received maintenance nivolumab.

Assay used: immunoSEQ multiplex PCR; TCRdb lists only in-frame clones, some missing. The top ten clones hold under 35% of a sample with about 13,000 clones, roughly 86% of them seen once. The sample's treatment: randomized to nivolumab then ipilimumab (arm A) or the reverse (arm B). DNA-damaging chemotherapy had not been given to any patient beforehand. Live CD3+CD8+ CD19− CD56− cells were sorted from PBMCs. The TCR sequence derives from a human donor with melanoma. The sequences come from CD8+ T cells sorted from blood (inferred from file names), collected from a patient given nivolumab and ipilimumab in sequence.

The CDR3 bases are TGTGCCAGCAGCTCGTCCCCGTTGCGGGGCACAGATACGCAGTATTTT. Its protein product is CASSSSPLRGTDTQYF. The chain is built from TRBV7-9 and TRBJ2-3; a possible D gene is TRBD2 (5 bases). Germline CDR1 SEHNR, CDR2 FQNEAQ (reference sequence). V dropped 4 bases and J dropped 1 base, with 15 bases sitting between them. The CDR3 is 16 residues long.